Listed here are 30 T cell receptor beta chains from one sample, sequenced in a study of blood T cells in healthy people across ages. A second roughly 7 to 12 cycle PCR used barcoded and J-beta primers. TCRdb re-analysed the 5' RACE reads in MiXCR, keeping a single row per CDR3 protein. The table records roughly 1,500,000 distinct CDR3 sequences, about 43% of them present only once. The sample consisted of blood. The receptors come from a woman between 18 and 30 years old in good health.

CDR3 coding DNA: TGTGCCAGCAGCTTGGGGTGGACTAGCCTCAATGAGCAGTTCTTC. Its translation: CASSLGWTSLNEQFF. The chain combines TRBV5-6 with TRBJ2-1, with TRBD2 matching over 8 bases. The trim removed 0 bases at V and 6 bases at J, leaving 5 bases unmatched. There are 15 residues in the CDR3. The germline CDR1 and CDR2 sequences are SGHDT and YYEEEE.

This sequence joins TRBV30 and TRBJ1-1, with D unclear. The CDR3 sequence is 11 residues long. CDR1 is GTSNPN, CDR2 SVGIG, per germline (reference sequence). V shed 4 bases and J shed 8 bases, with 11 bases lying between them. CDR3 loop: CAWTSSTEAFF. The CDR3 coding sequence is TGTGCCTGGACTTCCAGCACCGAAGCTTTCTTT.

The CDR3 here is CASSGGASAYEQYF. In DNA, the CDR3 is TGCGCCAGCAGCGGGGGGGCCAGCGCCTACGAGCAGTACTTC. This chain connects TRBV5-1 to TRBJ2-7, with a weak D call TRBD2 (7 bases). The CDR3 is made up of 14 amino acids. Per germline, CDR1 SGHRS and CDR2 YFSETQ. The V end was cut by 4 bases, the J end by 2 bases, with 13 bases between.

This chain uses TRBV11-3 with TRBJ2-1; the D gene is possibly TRBD2 (6 bases). Looked up from germline, CDR1 is SGHNT and CDR2 is YENEEA. Deletions cut 2 bases from V and 6 bases from J, with 14 bases between. This CDR3 contains 15 residues. CDR3 sequence reads: CASSLLAGSFNEQFF. DNA of the CDR3: TGTGCCAGCAGCTTACTTGCGGGGTCTTTCAATGAGCAGTTCTTC.

The rearrangement joins TRBV10-3 to TRBJ1-2; the D is unclear. With 0 bases removed from V and 4 bases from J, the gap between germline ends came to 12 bases. The CDR3 is made up of 15 amino acids. CDR1 is ENHRY and CDR2 is SYGVKD in the germline V gene. The CDR3 protein is CAISESGLTTYGYTF. Here the CDR3 DNA reads TGTGCCATCAGTGAGTCGGGCCTCACTACCTATGGCTACACCTTC.

This clonotype was seen only a few times. The chain links TRBV20-1 to TRBJ2-7; 10 bases match TRBD2. With 3 bases clipped from V and 7 bases from J, the junction kept 12 bases outside the gene matches. The length of the CDR3 is 15 residues. Germline V gene data show CDR1 as DFQATT and CDR2 as SNEGSKA (reference sequence). The CDR3 sequence: CSASGRLAGVEEQYF. The CDR3 bases are TGCAGTGCTAGTGGTCGGCTAGCGGGAGTCGAAGAGCAGTACTTC.

J is TRBJ2-1 and V is TRBV12-3 or TRBV12-4; D gene uncertain. The CDR3 has 13 amino acids. The V gene lost 5 bases and the J gene lost 4 bases, with 9 bases spanning the gap. The DNA of the CDR3 is TGTGCCAGCAGTGTTCTTTCTTACAATGAGCAGTTCTTC. This codes for CASSVLSYNEQFF.

Only a few counts were recorded for this clonotype. The chain's CDR3 is CASSPSSGSGNEQYF. CDR3 in DNA: TGTGCCAGCAGCCCCAGCTCAGGGAGCGGGAATGAGCAGTACTTC. V usage is TRBV3-1 and J usage is TRBJ2-7; the match to TRBD2 covers 7 bases. The V and J ends lost 4 bases and 7 bases, in that order; junction bases with no gene match: 13. This CDR3 has 15 amino acids. CDR1 is LGHDT and CDR2 is YNNKEL in the germline V gene (reference sequence).

This chain connects TRBV29-1 to TRBJ2-1; a possible D gene is TRBD1 (6 bases). Germline V gene sequence: CDR1 SQVTM, CDR2 ANQGSEA. V was shortened by 7 bases and J by 9 bases, with 19 bases between the two germline ends. The CDR3 is 13 amino acids. CDR3 nucleotides: TGCAGCGCTCAGTGGACAGTACAATCTGAGCAGTTCTTC. Encoded protein: CSAQWTVQSEQFF.

A note on this clonotype: A junction boundary mismatches the germline segment, possibly from a read error. The chain carries TRBV5-8 and TRBJ2-7; D ambiguous. The CDR3 sequence is 14 residues long. Looked up from germline, CDR1 is SGHTS and CDR2 is YDEGEE. The DNA of the CDR3 is TGTGCCAGCAGCTTGAAGGGCGGCACCTACAAGCAGTACTTC. Amino acid sequence: CASSLKGGTYKQYF.

The chain employs TRBV30 and TRBJ1-2, with 11 bases that match TRBD1. The germline CDR1 and CDR2 sequences are GTSNPN and SVGIG (reference sequence). V dropped 2 bases and J dropped 8; count of bases not matched to a gene: 10. This CDR3 region has 15 residues. The CDR3 here is CAWSSGTGGIEGYTF. CDR3 nucleotide sequence: TGTGCCTGGAGTTCCGGGACAGGGGGAATTGAGGGCTACACCTTC.

This clonotype was seen only a few times. J is TRBJ1-2 and V is TRBV20-1; the D is unclear. CDR1 and CDR2 (germline): DFQATT, SNEGSKA (reference sequence). Trimming removed 6 bases from V and 6 bases from J, with 14 bases in between. The CDR3 contains 12 residues. The CDR3 DNA reads TGCAGTGCCGGCGCGGGCGGTAATGGCTACACCTTC. Residues: CSAGAGGNGYTF.

The J gene is TRBJ2-5, the V gene TRBV14; D is ambiguous. Trimming stripped 3 bases from V and 1 base from J, with 9 bases between. The length of the CDR3 is 14 residues. Germline lookup yields CDR1 SGHDN and CDR2 FVKESK. Here the CDR3 reads CASSQSTLQETQYF. Written as DNA, the CDR3 is TGTGCCAGCAGCCAGTCTACCCTCCAAGAGACCCAGTACTTC.

This sequence joins TRBV6-6 and TRBJ2-4; no definite D call. The J call may be mistaken, given a closer DNA end match to TRBJ2-7. CDR1 is MNHNY and CDR2 is SVGAGI in the germline V gene (reference sequence). The CDR3 contains 12 residues. The CDR3 loop reads CASSSTKSEQYF. The CDR3 DNA sequence: TGTGCCAGCAGTTCCACCAAGTCCGAGCAGTACTTC.

This clonotype was detected many times. This chain joins TRBV12-3 or TRBV12-4 and TRBJ1-2; D remains unclear. Trimming stripped 1 base from V and 8 bases from J, with 5 bases between. The CDR3 is 11 residues long. The CDR3 DNA reads TGTGCCAGCAGTTTAGGGGGAGGCTACACCTTC. Amino acid sequence: CASSLGGGYTF.

On this clonotype: This may stem from a read error, because a much larger clone lies one nucleotide away. The rearrangement links TRBV2 to TRBJ2-5, with D possibly being TRBD2 (6 bases). Germline V gives CDR1 SNHLY, CDR2 FYNNEI. V gave up 7 bases and J gave up 11 bases, with 26 bases separating them. The CDR3 contains 15 residues. CDR3 nucleotides: TGTGCCAGCACCTGGGAGGACTCCGACCCCAATGAGCAGTACTTC. Protein sequence: CASTWEDSDPNEQYF.

This clonotype was detected a few times. The V gene is TRBV7-9, the J gene TRBJ1-2; D not resolved. V was shortened by 8 bases and J by 2 bases, with 9 bases between the two germline ends. Germline values: CDR1 SEHNR, CDR2 FQNEAQ (reference sequence). This CDR3 spans 12 amino acids. The CDR3 DNA reads TGTGCCAGCGGGTCCCTCAACTATGGCTACACCTTC. Its translation is CASGSLNYGYTF.

This clonotype was counted a few times. The chain employs TRBV14 and TRBJ2-7; 8 bases line up with TRBD1. The ends lost 6 bases at V and 5 bases at J; junction bases unmatched: 9. CDR1 SGHDN and CDR2 FVKESK come from the germline V gene. The CDR3 totals 14 residues. The CDR3 protein is CASRGTGIFDEQYF. The CDR3 nucleotides are TGTGCCAGCAGAGGGACAGGAATATTCGACGAGCAGTACTTC.

The rearrangement uses TRBV9 and TRBJ1-1; D unresolved. Germline V lookup: CDR1 SGDLS, CDR2 YYNGEE. The CDR3 consists of 14 residues. Trimming removed 0 bases from V and 1 base from J, with 7 bases in between. CDR3 in DNA: TGTGCCAGCAGCGTAGAACAGACGAACACTGAAGCTTTCTTT. Protein sequence: CASSVEQTNTEAFF.

To note about this clonotype: At one of its ends the junction is not consistent with the germline gene, which may arise from a read error. The CDR3: CASRAGSSVANVLTF. As DNA, the CDR3 is TGTGCCAGCAGGGCAGGGAGCTCTGTGGCCAACGTCCTGACTTTC. The chain links TRBV6-1 to TRBJ2-6; the D gene could be TRBD1 or TRBD2 (5 bases each). This CDR3 is built from 15 residues. Germline V gene lookup returns CDR1 MNHNS and CDR2 SASEGT.

This clonotype was detected only a few times. The V and J genes are TRBV21-1 and TRBJ1-6; the D call of TRBD1 is as the table states it, not checked on the DNA. TRBV21-1 is designated a pseudogene. This CDR3 spans 18 amino acids. The CDR3 is CASSKGGQGGFYNSPLHF. CDR3 in DNA: TGTGCCAGCAGCAAAGGGGGACAGGGGGGATTCTATAATTCACCCCTCCACTTT.

This clonotype was counted only a few times. The chain recombines TRBV10-3 with TRBJ1-2; 9 nucleotides align to TRBD1. CDR1 is ENHRY and CDR2 is SYGVKD in the germline V gene. The J segment lost 6 bases and the V segment lost 5 bases, leaving 7 bases of the junction unmatched. The CDR3 spans 14 residues. The DNA for the CDR3 is TGTGCCATCAGTCAGACAGGGGGTATAGATGGCTACACCTTC. This sequence encodes CAISQTGGIDGYTF.

V usage is TRBV12-3 or TRBV12-4 and J usage is TRBJ2-2; TRBD2 aligns across 7 bases. The V and J ends lost 7 bases and 0 bases, in that order; junction bases with no gene match: 8. The CDR3 covers 16 residues. CDR3 amino acids: CASTSGTKTNTGELFF. The CDR3 DNA reads as TGTGCCAGCACCTCCGGGACTAAAACGAACACCGGGGAGCTGTTTTTT.

A few counts support this clonotype. The rearrangement joins TRBV29-1 to TRBJ1-1; D is unclear. This CDR3 spans 15 amino acids. The V and J ends lost 4 bases and 4 bases respectively, with 19 bases between them. CDR1 is SQVTM, CDR2 ANQGSEA, per germline. The CDR3 nucleotides are TGCAGCGTTGTCGGTAGCGCTGTCGCCGGCACTGAAGCTTTCTTT. Encoded protein: CSVVGSAVAGTEAFF.

The sample holds a few counts of this clonotype. The V and J genes are TRBV5-5 and TRBJ2-1; TRBD1 might be the D (6 bases). The CDR3 loop spans 16 amino acids. The germline V and J ends were trimmed by 0 bases and 6 bases, with 16 bases remaining between them. From germline, CDR1 is SGHKS and CDR2 YYEKEE (reference sequence). CDR3 DNA: TGTGCCAGCAGCTTGGAGTCAGGGACACTTGGCAATGAGCAGTTCTTC. Translation: CASSLESGTLGNEQFF.

J is TRBJ1-1 and V is TRBV2, with D possibly TRBD1 on 6 matching bases. Trimming cost V 11 bases and J 2 bases, with 12 bases left between them. CDR3 length equals 12 residues. CDR1 and CDR2 from the germline V gene are SNHLY and FYNNEI. CDR3 sequence (DNA): TGTGCCGCATCACAGGGAAACACTGAAGCTTTCTTT. This codes for CAASQGNTEAFF. The full variable domain, in which reference TRBV2 and TRBJ1-1 provide the parts outside the CDR3, is EPEVTQTPSHQVTQMGQEVILRCVPISNHLYFYWYRQILGQKVEFLVSFYNNEISEKSEIFDDQFSVERPDGSNFTLKIRSTKLEDSAMYFCAASQGNTEAFFGQGTRLTVV.

The CDR3 DNA follows: TGTGCCAGCAAGGTTGGACAGGCATCGGAGACCCAGTACTTC. Residues: CASKVGQASETQYF. The chain has TRBV2 and TRBJ2-5, with 7 bases fitting TRBD1. CDR3 length equals 14 residues. The V gene's germline CDR1 is SNHLY and CDR2 FYNNEI. V was pared by 7 bases and J by 5 bases, with 10 bases of the junction left unmatched.

The rearrangement links TRBV6-1 to TRBJ2-5, with 8 bases lining up with TRBD2. Unmatched junction bases numbered 6, after V lost 2 bases and J lost 7 bases. This CDR3 spans 14 amino acids. The germline gives CDR1 MNHNS, CDR2 SASEGT. Here the CDR3 DNA reads TGTGCCAGCAGTGAATCGGGACTAGTGAGGACCCAGTACTTC. It specifies CASSESGLVRTQYF.

This rearrangement joins TRBV29-1 to TRBJ1-2, with 8 bases identical to TRBD1. The CDR3 consists of 16 residues. Losses at the gene ends were 0 bases for V and 3 bases for J; bases not matched to a gene: 9. Germline V gene sequence: CDR1 SQVTM, CDR2 ANQGSEA. Here the CDR3 reads CSVEDLRAGGDYGYTF. Here the CDR3 DNA reads TGCAGCGTTGAAGATCTAAGGGCAGGGGGCGACTATGGCTACACCTTC.

The genes are TRBV9 and TRBJ2-1; 8 bases are a match to TRBD2. CDR1 and CDR2 from the germline V gene are SGDLS and YYNGEE. The CDR3 is 15 residues long. V was clipped by 0 bases and J by 7 bases; unmatched bases: 6. The CDR3 nucleotides are TGTGCCAGCAGCGTAGCGGGGGGGCGGTGGAATGAGCAGTTCTTC. Translating gives CASSVAGGRWNEQFF.